The 10 T cell receptor beta chains listed next were all sequenced from one sample in a study of CXCR3-negative and CXCR3-positive naive CD8 T cells. cDNA libraries for TRB were generated by 5' RACE incorporating UMI labels. TCRdb reprocessed the 5' RACE reads, keeping one entry per CDR3 protein, no DNA. The listing records about 45,000 distinct CDR3 sequences. Sequences were obtained from naive CXCR3- CD8+ T cells from blood. As to subset: CD45RO-CCR7+CD27+CD95- naive CD8+ T cells lacking CXCR3 (TNR3-). The receptors derive from a human donor in good health. Some clones in this sample may be carry-over from other donors' samples.

The chain couples TRBV7-6 to TRBJ1-6. Germline CDR1 SGHVS, CDR2 FNYEAQ. This CDR3 spans 14 amino acids. The CDR3 sequence is CASSLPGVNSPLHF.

This chain joins TRBV4-2 and TRBJ1-2; checking the TCRdb D call of TRBD1 is not possible without DNA. The CDR3 is made up of 13 amino acids. Germline V gives CDR1 LGHNA, CDR2 YNFKEQ. The CDR3 region is CASSQGALRGYTF.

V and J are TRBV7-8 and TRBJ2-2. Germline V lookup: CDR1 SGHVS, CDR2 FQNEAQ. CDR3 size: 15 residues. The CDR3 sequence is CASSLGPANTGELFF.

V usage is TRBV6-2 or TRBV6-3 and J usage is TRBJ2-1; TCRdb's assignment of TRBD2 cannot be checked, as there is no DNA. The CDR3 has 14 residues. CDR1 and CDR2 (germline): MNHEY, SVGEGT. This chain's CDR3 is CASSFGTSGYEQFF.

V and J are TRBV28 and TRBJ2-1; TCRdb selects TRBD2, and the lack of DNA leaves this call unchecked. This CDR3 has 16 amino acids. Germline V lookup: CDR1 MDHEN, CDR2 SYDVKM. This chain's CDR3 is CASSLLAGGLHNEQFF.

V gene TRBV4-2 combines with J gene TRBJ2-5; absent DNA, TCRdb's TRBD1 call cannot be checked. Germline-derived CDR1 and CDR2 are LGHNA and YNFKEQ. The CDR3 has 17 residues. The CDR3 loop reads CASSPRGVGGLQETQYF.

The chain couples TRBV11-1 to TRBJ2-5. CDR1 and CDR2 from the germline V gene are SGHAT and FQDESV (reference sequence). This CDR3 has 14 amino acids. The CDR3 is CASSLAGEEWTQYF.

This chain joins TRBV28 and TRBJ2-3. Germline values: CDR1 MDHEN, CDR2 SYDVKM. This CDR3 is built from 17 residues. CDR3 sequence reads: CASSFIFGGTSTDTQYF.

This sequence joins TRBV5-1 and TRBJ2-6; the D call of TRBD2 rests on TCRdb alone, since no DNA is present to check it. Germline V CDR1 and CDR2: SGHRS, YFSETQ. The CDR3 totals 16 residues. The CDR3 region is CASSLRRDAGANVLTF. The entire variable domain, with the rest obtained from reference TRBV5-1 and TRBJ2-6, is as follows: KAGVTQTPRYLIKTRGQQVTLSCSPISGHRSVSWYQQTPGQGLQFLFEYFSETQRNKGNFPGRFSGRQFSNSRSEMNVSTLELGDSALYLCASSLRRDAGANVLTFGAGSRLTVL.

CDR3 sequence: CASSLEYPSGGPDGELAQYF. This chain connects TRBV5-6 to TRBJ2-5; TCRdb calls TRBD2, which cannot be checked without DNA. This CDR3 contains 20 residues. Germline V CDR1 and CDR2: SGHDT, YYEEEE.